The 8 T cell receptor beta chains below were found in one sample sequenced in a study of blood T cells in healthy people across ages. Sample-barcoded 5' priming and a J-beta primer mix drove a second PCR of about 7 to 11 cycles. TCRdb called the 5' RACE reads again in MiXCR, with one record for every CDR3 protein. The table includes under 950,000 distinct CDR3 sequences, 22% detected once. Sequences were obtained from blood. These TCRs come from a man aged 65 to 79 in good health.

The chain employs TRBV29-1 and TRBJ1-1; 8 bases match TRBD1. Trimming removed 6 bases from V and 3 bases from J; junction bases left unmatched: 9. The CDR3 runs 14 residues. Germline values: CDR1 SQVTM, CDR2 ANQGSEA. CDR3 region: CSVETTGEYTEAFF. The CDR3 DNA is TGCAGCGTCGAAACGACAGGGGAGTACACTGAAGCTTTCTTT. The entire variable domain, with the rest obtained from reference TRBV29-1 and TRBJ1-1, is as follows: SAVISQKPSRDICQRGTSLTIQCQVDSQVTMMFWYRQQPGQSLTLIATANQGSEATYESGFVIDKFPISRPNLTFSTLTVSNMSPEDSSIYLCSVETTGEYTEAFFGQGTRLTVV.

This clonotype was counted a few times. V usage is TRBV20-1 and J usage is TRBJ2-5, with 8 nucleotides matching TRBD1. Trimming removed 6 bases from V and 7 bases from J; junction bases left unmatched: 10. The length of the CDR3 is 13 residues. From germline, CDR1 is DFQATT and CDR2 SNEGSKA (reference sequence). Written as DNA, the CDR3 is TGCAGTGCGAGCAGGGGGCCGTGGGGGACCCAGTACTTC. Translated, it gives CSASRGPWGTQYF.

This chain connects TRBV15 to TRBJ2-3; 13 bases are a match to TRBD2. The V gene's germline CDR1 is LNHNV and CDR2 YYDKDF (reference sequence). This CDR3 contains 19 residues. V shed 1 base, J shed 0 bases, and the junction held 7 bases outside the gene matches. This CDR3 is CATSRAEGLAGTSTDTQYF. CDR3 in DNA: TGTGCCACCAGCAGAGCCGAGGGACTAGCGGGAACTAGCACAGATACGCAGTATTTT.

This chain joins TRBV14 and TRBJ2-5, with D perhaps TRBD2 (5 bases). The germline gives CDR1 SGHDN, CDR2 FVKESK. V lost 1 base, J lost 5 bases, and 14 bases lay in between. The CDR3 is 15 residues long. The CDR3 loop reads CASSQVSGIWETQYF. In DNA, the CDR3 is TGTGCCAGCAGCCAAGTATCGGGGATTTGGGAGACCCAGTACTTC.

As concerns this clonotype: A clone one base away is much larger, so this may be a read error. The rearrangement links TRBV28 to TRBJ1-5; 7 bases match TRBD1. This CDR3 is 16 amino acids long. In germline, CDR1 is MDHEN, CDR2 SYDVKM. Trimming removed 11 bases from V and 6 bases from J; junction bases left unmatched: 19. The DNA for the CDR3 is TGTGCCGGCGGTTACAGGGGTGGCGAAAAATTTCAGCCCCAGCATTTT. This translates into CAGGYRGGEKFQPQHF. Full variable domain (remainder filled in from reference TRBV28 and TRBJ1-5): DVKVTQSSRYLVKRTGEKVFLECVQDMDHENMFWYRQDPGLGLRLIYFSYDVKMKEKGDIPEGYSVSREKKERFSLILESASTNQTSMYLCAGGYRGGEKFQPQHFGDGTRLSIL.

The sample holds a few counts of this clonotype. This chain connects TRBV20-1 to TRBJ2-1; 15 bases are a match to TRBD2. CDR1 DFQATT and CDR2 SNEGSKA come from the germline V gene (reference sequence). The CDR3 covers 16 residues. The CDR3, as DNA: TGCAGGGGACTAGCGGGAGGATCTTCTTCCTACAATGAGCAGTTCTTC. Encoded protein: CRGLAGGSSSYNEQFF.

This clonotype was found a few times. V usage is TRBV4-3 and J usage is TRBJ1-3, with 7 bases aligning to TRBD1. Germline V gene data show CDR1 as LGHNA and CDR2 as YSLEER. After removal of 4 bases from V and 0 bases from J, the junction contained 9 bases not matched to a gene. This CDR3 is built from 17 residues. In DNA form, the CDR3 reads TGCGCCAGCAGCCCGCGGACAGGCTACTACTCTGGAAACACCATATATTTT. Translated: CASSPRTGYYSGNTIYF.

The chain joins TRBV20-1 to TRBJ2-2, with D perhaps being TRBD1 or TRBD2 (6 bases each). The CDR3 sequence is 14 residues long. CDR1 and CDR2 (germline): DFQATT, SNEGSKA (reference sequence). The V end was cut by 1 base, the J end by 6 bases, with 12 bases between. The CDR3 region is CSARGLGGPGELFF. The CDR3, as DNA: TGCAGTGCTAGAGGACTAGGGGGGCCCGGGGAGCTGTTTTTT.